A single sample gave rise to the 32 T cell receptor beta chains below, sequenced in a study of T-cell memory formation after mild COVID-19. From the 5' RACE reads, TCRdb called clonotypes with MiXCR, one entry per CDR3 protein. This sample has fewer than 200,000 distinct CDR3 sequences, with over 20% found just once. Sample: PBMCs or a T cell subset sorted from them (not recorded which). Receptors were obtained from an adult woman who had mild COVID-19 (a few samples of this study predate the infection). Cell type and time point are not known.

The V and J genes are TRBV12-3 or TRBV12-4 and TRBJ2-7, with no clear D. Trimming cost V 0 bases and J 6 bases, with 6 bases left between them. The CDR3 sequence is 12 residues long. The CDR3 spells CASSLAEAEQYF. The CDR3 DNA follows: TGTGCCAGCAGTTTAGCGGAAGCCGAGCAGTACTTC.

The rearrangement links TRBV30 to TRBJ2-6, with 8 bases identical to TRBD1. The germline V gene encodes CDR1 GTSNPN and CDR2 SVGIG (reference sequence). The CDR3 runs 17 residues. V trimming: 1 base; J trimming: 0 bases; junction bases outside the gene matches: 5. The CDR3 sequence is CAWSGGTGYSGANVLTF. CDR3 nucleotide sequence: TGTGCCTGGAGTGGCGGGACAGGCTACTCTGGGGCCAACGTCCTGACTTTC.

The genes are TRBV29-1 and TRBJ2-2; unclear D gene. From germline, CDR1 is SQVTM and CDR2 ANQGSEA. V lost 7 bases and J lost 1, with 10 bases in between. This CDR3 has 13 residues. CDR3 DNA: TGCAGCGCGAGACTGGGGAACACCGGGGAGCTGTTTTTT. Its protein product is CSARLGNTGELFF.

This clonotype was seen a handful of times. J is TRBJ2-1 and V is TRBV7-9; maybe TRBD2 (6 bases). The V end lost 0 bases, the J end lost 10 bases, and 10 bases lay between the germline ends. Germline V gene data show CDR1 as SEHNR and CDR2 as FQNEAQ (reference sequence). The CDR3 is 13 residues long. The CDR3 sequence: CASSLATGAEQFF. DNA for the CDR3: TGTGCCAGCAGCTTAGCCACGGGAGCGGAGCAGTTCTTC.

This clonotype was picked up a small number of times. At one of its ends the junction is not consistent with the germline gene, which may arise from a read error. The chain joins TRBV12-3 or TRBV12-4 to TRBJ1-6; D not resolved. This CDR3 comprises 14 residues. The CDR3 reads CASSFALIPSALHF. The DNA of the CDR3 is TGTGCCAGCAGTTTCGCACTGATCCCTTCAGCCCTCCACTTT.

This chain links TRBV4-2 with TRBJ2-2; 7 positions match TRBD1. There are 16 residues in the CDR3. J was trimmed by 5 bases and V by 0 bases; bases with no gene match: 6. CDR1 is LGHNA, CDR2 YNFKEQ, per germline. CDR3 loop: CASSQDGGTVTGELFF. CDR3 nucleotide sequence: TGTGCCAGCAGCCAAGATGGTGGGACAGTGACCGGGGAGCTGTTTTTT.

This clonotype occurred a few times. This sequence joins TRBV20-1 and TRBJ1-2; D gene uncertain. V was clipped by 5 bases and J by 6 bases, with 16 bases between them. The CDR3 runs 13 residues. Germline V gives CDR1 DFQATT, CDR2 SNEGSKA (reference sequence). The CDR3 spells CSAPFQPWDGYTF. Here the CDR3 DNA reads TGCAGTGCTCCTTTCCAGCCTTGGGATGGCTACACCTTC.

The CDR3 sequence: CASLAGTSGLNEQFF. The CDR3 DNA reads TGCGCCAGCCTAGCCGGGACTAGCGGACTCAATGAGCAGTTCTTC. The chain couples TRBV5-1 to TRBJ2-1, with 11 bases lining up with TRBD2. This CDR3 has 15 amino acids. The germline V gene encodes CDR1 SGHRS and CDR2 YFSETQ. With V trimmed by 7 bases and J by 6 bases, 9 bases remained unmatched.

This clonotype was seen more than once but under ten times. This sequence joins TRBV12-3 or TRBV12-4 and TRBJ2-7; unclear D gene. The CDR3 runs to 13 residues. Trimming cost V 6 bases and J 3 bases, with 12 bases left between them. Here the CDR3 DNA reads TGTGCCAGCAGCTCCGGGTCGTTCTACGAGCAGTACTTC. Encoded protein: CASSSGSFYEQYF.

This sequence joins TRBV7-8 and TRBJ1-2, with D maybe TRBD1 (5 bases). Trimming stripped 1 base from V and 2 bases from J, with 11 bases between. The CDR3 extends over 15 amino acids. Germline CDR1 is SGHVS and CDR2 is FQNEAQ. CDR3 coding DNA: TGTGCCAGCAGCTTAGTCGCGGGGCCGAACTATGGCTACACCTTC. Protein: CASSLVAGPNYGYTF.

V is TRBV2 and J is TRBJ2-7; 7 bases line up with TRBD2. Germline-derived CDR1 and CDR2 are SNHLY and FYNNEI. The CDR3 is 13 residues long. Trimming removed 8 bases from V and 3 bases from J; junction bases left unmatched: 7. In nucleotides, the CDR3 is TGTGCCAGCCAAGCAGCGGGAATCTACGAGCAGTACTTC. Amino acids: CASQAAGIYEQYF. The full variable domain, completed using reference TRBV2 and TRBJ2-7, is EPEVTQTPSHQVTQMGQEVILRCVPISNHLYFYWYRQILGQKVEFLVSFYNNEISEKSEIFDDQFSVERPDGSNFTLKIRSTKLEDSAMYFCASQAAGIYEQYFGPGTRLTVT.

This clonotype was detected a few times. This rearrangement joins TRBV6-5 to TRBJ2-7; TRBD2 is a possible D gene (5 bases). This CDR3 comprises 14 residues. The germline V and J ends were trimmed by 5 bases and 1 base, with 12 bases remaining between them. Germline lookup yields CDR1 MNHEY and CDR2 SVGAGI. The CDR3, as DNA: TGTGCCAGCAGTGTGGACGGGGTATCCTACGAGCAGTACTTC. Translating gives CASSVDGVSYEQYF.

This clonotype turned up a few times. The V call is TRBV20-1, the J call TRBJ2-1, with 10 bases aligning to TRBD2. CDR3 length equals 18 residues. Unmatched junction bases numbered 21, after V lost 7 bases and J lost 6 bases. Germline CDR1 is DFQATT and CDR2 is SNEGSKA (reference sequence). The CDR3 protein is CSVSRTSGGVPFGNEQFF. The CDR3 DNA reads TGCAGTGTCTCTAGGACTAGCGGAGGGGTACCCTTCGGCAATGAGCAGTTCTTC.

This clonotype was counted between two and nine times. This rearrangement joins TRBV20-1 to TRBJ2-7, with D tentatively TRBD1 or TRBD2 (5 bases each). The V gene lost 3 bases and the J gene lost 2 bases, with 14 bases spanning the gap. The CDR3 length is 14 residues. The V gene's germline CDR1 is DFQATT and CDR2 SNEGSKA (reference sequence). The CDR3 nucleotides are TGCAGTGCTAGGCCCCGGGGCAGTCCCTACGAGCAGTACTTC. Its protein product is CSARPRGSPYEQYF.

This rearrangement joins TRBV7-6 to TRBJ2-2; D possibly corresponds to TRBD1 (6 bases). CDR1 and CDR2 (germline): SGHVS, FNYEAQ. Trimming removed 1 base at V and 3 bases at J, with 12 bases between. The CDR3 spans 16 residues. CDR3 residues: CASSLGAGAHTGELFF. In DNA, the CDR3 is TGTGCCAGCAGCTTAGGAGCAGGGGCGCACACCGGGGAGCTGTTTTTT. The entire variable domain, with the rest obtained from reference TRBV7-6 and TRBJ2-2, is as follows: GAGVSQSPRYKVTKRGQDVALRCDPISGHVSLYWYRQALGQGPEFLTYFNYEAQQDKSGLPNDRFSAERPEGSISTLTIQRTEQRDSAMYRCASSLGAGAHTGELFFGEGSRLTVL.

This clonotype was seen ten or more times. The chain has TRBV11-2 and TRBJ1-4, with 7 positions matching TRBD1. The CDR3 covers 18 residues. CDR1 is SGHAT, CDR2 FQNNGV, per germline. Trimming at V came to 1 base and at J to 0 bases, leaving 8 bases not matched to a gene. The CDR3 DNA reads as TGTGCCAGCAGCTTAGGGGACAGCCTCTGGGCAACTAATGAAAAACTGTTTTTT. This sequence encodes CASSLGDSLWATNEKLFF.

CDR3 coding DNA: TGTGCCAGCAGCGGGACAGGGGATCAGCCCCAGCATTTT. It yields the protein CASSGTGDQPQHF. The V call is TRBV27, the J call TRBJ1-5; 10 bases match TRBD1. The germline V gene encodes CDR1 MNHEY and CDR2 SMNVEV (reference sequence). The CDR3 has 13 residues. Trimming at V came to 6 bases and at J to 5 bases, leaving 1 base not matched to a gene.

This clonotype was observed a handful of times. The CDR3 DNA sequence: TGCGCCAGCAGCTTGGATGGACTAGGGACAGATACGCAGTATTTT. Residues: CASSLDGLGTDTQYF. The chain has TRBV5-1 and TRBJ2-3, with 7 bases lining up with TRBD2. The length of the CDR3 is 15 residues. Unmatched junction bases numbered 4, after V lost 0 bases and J lost 3 bases. In germline, CDR1 is SGHRS, CDR2 YFSETQ.

The table lists this clonotype with a few counts. This chain connects TRBV10-2 to TRBJ2-5; D unresolved. Germline V CDR1 and CDR2: WSHSY, SAAADI. CDR3 length equals 15 residues. V was pared by 3 bases and J by 0 bases, with 11 bases between. The CDR3 protein is CASSDGTSYQETQYF. Here the CDR3 DNA reads TGCGCCAGCAGTGACGGTACCAGCTACCAAGAGACCCAGTACTTC.

This clonotype was detected only a few times. The V and J genes are TRBV6-4 and TRBJ1-6; no definite D call. The length of the CDR3 is 13 residues. V shed 0 bases and J shed 10 bases, with 7 bases lying between them. Germline V gene sequence: CDR1 MRHNA, CDR2 SNTAGT. In DNA form, the CDR3 reads TGTGCCAGCAGTGACTCGACGGGGTCACCCCTCCACTTT. Its translation: CASSDSTGSPLHF.

The chain employs TRBV7-8 and TRBJ2-7, with D uncertain. Germline CDR1 and CDR2: SGHVS and FQNEAQ. This CDR3 comprises 14 residues. V gave up 2 bases and J gave up 3 bases, with 11 bases separating them. CDR3 loop: CASSLLGFGYEQYF. DNA for the CDR3: TGTGCCAGCAGCTTATTAGGTTTCGGCTACGAGCAGTACTTC. The full variable domain, in which reference TRBV7-8 and TRBJ2-7 provide the parts outside the CDR3, is GAGVSQSPRYKVAKRGQDVALRCDPISGHVSLFWYQQALGQGPEFLTYFQNEAQLDKSGLPSDRFFAERPEGSVSTLKIQRTQQEDSAVYLCASSLLGFGYEQYFGPGTRLTVT.

This clonotype was counted between two and nine times. The chain is built from TRBV6-6 and TRBJ2-1; 10 nucleotides line up with TRBD2. V lost 8 bases and J lost 7; bases outside the gene matches: 8. The germline V gene has CDR1 MNHNY and CDR2 SVGAGI (reference sequence). The CDR3 has 14 amino acids. CDR3 coding DNA: TGTGCCAGCCGTCTAGCGGGAGTAGTGAATGAGCAGTTCTTC. Protein: CASRLAGVVNEQFF.

This clonotype was counted only a few times. This rearrangement joins TRBV20-1 to TRBJ1-2; D is perhaps TRBD1 (5 bases). The germline V and J ends were trimmed by 7 bases and 6 bases, with 15 bases remaining between them. CDR3 length: 12 residues. Germline CDR1 DFQATT, CDR2 SNEGSKA (reference sequence). The CDR3 coding sequence is TGCAGTGTCTCTGGGACGGAGAATGGCTACACCTTC. Protein sequence: CSVSGTENGYTF.

The CDR3, as DNA: TGTGCCAGCAGCTCGGAAATGTCAAACACCGGGGAGCTGTTTTTT. This translates into CASSSEMSNTGELFF. The rearrangement uses TRBV5-4 and TRBJ2-2; D gene ambiguous. Germline V CDR1 and CDR2: SGHNT, YYREEE (reference sequence). The CDR3 length is 15 residues. V lost 3 bases and J lost 2, with 11 bases in between.

The chain employs TRBV7-9 and TRBJ1-2; TRBD1 might be the D (6 bases). This CDR3 is built from 14 residues. CDR1 and CDR2 (germline): SEHNR, FQNEAQ (reference sequence). V was shortened by 3 bases and J by 5 bases, with 13 bases between the two germline ends. The CDR3 region is CASSLQGGPYGYTF. In DNA, the CDR3 is TGTGCCAGCAGCTTGCAAGGGGGTCCTTATGGCTACACCTTC.

J is TRBJ2-3 and V is TRBV3-1, with TRBD2 matching 8 bases. CDR1 and CDR2 (germline): LGHDT, YNNKEL (reference sequence). J was trimmed by 6 bases and V by 1 base; bases with no gene match: 3. The CDR3 covers 14 residues. The CDR3 DNA follows: TGTGCCAGCAGCCAAGGGCAGCGGGGGGATACGCAGTATTTT. As protein: CASSQGQRGDTQYF.

The chain couples TRBV5-6 to TRBJ2-7, with 10 nucleotides matching TRBD1. From germline, CDR1 is SGHDT and CDR2 YYEEEE. This CDR3 contains 15 residues. Losses at the gene ends were 4 bases for V and 1 base for J; bases not matched to a gene: 5. The CDR3 is CASSNAGQGSYEQYF. CDR3 nucleotides: TGTGCCAGCAGCAACGCGGGACAGGGGTCCTACGAGCAGTACTTC.

The chain uses TRBV24-1 and TRBJ2-3; 8 positions match TRBD2. Germline V gene data show CDR1 as KGHDR and CDR2 as SFDVKD. Germline trimming cut 3 bases from V and 4 bases from J; bases unmatched to any gene: 11. CDR3 size: 17 residues. CDR3 sequence reads: CATSDPGGEWFADTQYF. As DNA, the CDR3 is TGTGCCACCAGTGATCCGGGAGGGGAGTGGTTCGCAGATACGCAGTATTTT.

This clonotype came up once. The rearrangement links TRBV11-2 to TRBJ2-5; D not resolved. This CDR3 contains 16 residues. Germline lookup yields CDR1 SGHAT and CDR2 FQNNGV. Trimming took off 1 base at V and 1 base at J, with 13 bases between the two ends. The CDR3 region is CASSLGRTRSQETQYF. The CDR3 coding sequence is TGTGCCAGCAGCTTAGGAAGGACGAGGTCCCAAGAGACCCAGTACTTC.

This chain joins TRBV2 and TRBJ1-4; D not certain. The germline V gene has CDR1 SNHLY and CDR2 FYNNEI. The V end was cut by 6 bases, the J end by 0 bases, with 17 bases between. The CDR3 consists of 17 residues. DNA of the CDR3: TGTGCCAGCAGCGACGATGAGACAAGCGCAACTAATGAAAAACTGTTTTTT. Translated: CASSDDETSATNEKLFF. The full variable domain, in which reference TRBV2 and TRBJ1-4 provide the parts outside the CDR3, is EPEVTQTPSHQVTQMGQEVILRCVPISNHLYFYWYRQILGQKVEFLVSFYNNEISEKSEIFDDQFSVERPDGSNFTLKIRSTKLEDSAMYFCASSDDETSATNEKLFFGSGTQLSVL.

The V and J genes are TRBV19 and TRBJ2-7, with D tentatively TRBD1 (6 bases). Germline V gene lookup returns CDR1 LNHDA and CDR2 SQIVND (reference sequence). The germline V and J ends were trimmed by 3 bases and 3 bases, with 12 bases remaining between them. The CDR3 sequence is 14 residues long. This chain's CDR3 is CASSMAGEYYEQYF. The CDR3 region has the DNA TGTGCCAGTAGTATGGCAGGGGAATACTACGAGCAGTACTTC.

The genes are TRBV7-9 and TRBJ2-7, with D tentatively TRBD2 (5 bases). V lost 4 bases and J lost 6, with 19 bases in between. Germline-derived CDR1 and CDR2 are SEHNR and FQNEAQ (reference sequence). The CDR3 runs to 15 residues. The CDR3 is CASSSTSPSGGEQYF. CDR3 sequence (DNA): TGTGCCAGCAGCTCCACAAGCCCTTCTGGAGGCGAGCAGTACTTC.